The subject of this entry is one T cell receptor beta chain. Its antigen is not identified. Primers for the PCR totalled 60 Vbeta and 13 Jbeta. TCRdb keeps only in-frame clones here, not all; method: immunoSEQ multiplex PCR. The sample consists of 95,000 to 150,000 clones, 80% of them appearing once. The data derive from a study of cytomegalovirus exposure and HLA in healthy donors. Study-level results: Later analysis suggested most CMV-associated TCR beta chains were HLA-restricted. Common viral pathogens seemed to be connected with several of the most significant clusters, according to a later analysis.

This clonotype was obtained from a female donor in good health and CMV-seropositive. Sequenced input: PBMCs.

The CDR3 is CASEAGGTQYF. In nucleotides, the CDR3 is TGTGCCAGTGAAGCGGGAGGTACCCAGTACTTC. The V gene is TRBV5-4, the J gene TRBJ2-5, with 9 positions matching TRBD2. Per germline, CDR1 SGHNT and CDR2 YYREEE (reference sequence). The CDR3 is 11 residues long. V dropped 8 bases and J dropped 8; count of bases not matched to a gene: 4.